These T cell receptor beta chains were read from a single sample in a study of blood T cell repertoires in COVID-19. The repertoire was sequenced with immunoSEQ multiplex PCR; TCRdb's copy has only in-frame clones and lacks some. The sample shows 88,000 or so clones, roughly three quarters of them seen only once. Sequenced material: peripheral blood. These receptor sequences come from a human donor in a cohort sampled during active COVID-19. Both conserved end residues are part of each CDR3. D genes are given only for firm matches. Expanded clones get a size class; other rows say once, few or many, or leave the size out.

CDR3: CATSERNTGFQDTQYF
DNA: TGTGCCACCAGTGAACGGAACACAGGGTTTCAGGATACGCAGTATTTT
V: TRBV24-1
size: -
J: TRBJ2-3
D: -

CDR3: CASSTGQGNYGYTF
DNA: TGTGCCAGCAGCACAGGACAGGGGAACTATGGCTACACCTTC
V: TRBV7-2
size: -
J: TRBJ1-2
D: TRBD1

CDR3: CASSLAGTEYEQYF
DNA: TGTGCCAGCAGCTTAGCCGGGACAGAATACGAGCAGTACTTC
V: TRBV11-1
size: once
J: TRBJ2-7
D: TRBD1

CDR3: CASSQGPAGGNEQYF
DNA: TGCGCCAGCAGCCAAGGTCCAGCGGGAGGGAACGAGCAGTACTTC
V: TRBV4-1
size: -
J: TRBJ2-7
D: TRBD2

CDR3: CASSRTPAGGETQYF
DNA: TGTGCCAGCAGTAGGACGCCCGCAGGGGGTGAGACCCAGTACTTC
V: TRBV6-5
size: -
J: TRBJ2-5
D: TRBD1

CDR3: CASSPDRVSYEQYF
DNA: TGTGCCAGCAGCCCAGACAGGGTCTCCTACGAGCAGTACTTC
V: TRBV11-2
size: -
J: TRBJ2-7
D: TRBD1

CDR3: CASRLQGAYIQYF
DNA: TGTGCCAGCAGACTACAGGGGGCATACATTCAGTACTTC
V: TRBV28
size: -
J: TRBJ2-4
D: TRBD1

CDR3: CASSFRREWFQETQYF
DNA: TGTGCCAGCAGTTTCCGGCGGGAGTGGTTTCAAGAGACCCAGTACTTC
V: TRBV28
size: -
J: TRBJ2-5
D: TRBD2

CDR3: CASSSDREETQYF
DNA: TGTGCCAGCAGCTCGGACAGGGAGGAGACCCAGTACTTC
V: TRBV5-4
size: -
J: TRBJ2-5
D: TRBD1

CDR3: CASSSPGTSGSVPTGELFF
DNA: TGTGCCAGCAGCTCTCCAGGGACTAGCGGGAGTGTTCCCACCGGGGAGCTGTTTTTT
V: TRBV11-2
size: -
J: TRBJ2-2
D: TRBD2

CDR3: CASSLLSYRGAFF
DNA: TGTGCCAGCAGTCTACTGTCATACCGAGGGGCTTTCTTT
V: TRBV28
size: -
J: TRBJ1-1
D: -

CDR3: CAISELAQYNEQFF
DNA: TGTGCCATCAGTGAATTAGCCCAATACAATGAGCAGTTCTTC
V: TRBV10-3
size: -
J: TRBJ2-1
D: -

CDR3: CASSPRGKNGYTF
DNA: TGTGCCAGCTCACCCAGGGGAAAGAATGGCTACACCTTC
V: TRBV18
size: -
J: TRBJ1-2
D: -

CDR3: CASSLEGAVRELFF
DNA: TGCGCCAGCAGCTTGGAAGGGGCGGTTAGGGAGCTGTTTTTT
V: TRBV5-1
size: -
J: TRBJ2-2
D: -

CDR3: CATSEAGKDNEQFF
DNA: TGTGCCACCAGTGAGGCGGGTAAAGACAATGAGCAGTTCTTC
V: TRBV24-1
size: -
J: TRBJ2-1
D: -

CDR3: CASSLVPIAADTQYF
DNA: TGTGCCAGCAGCTTAGTCCCCATAGCAGCAGATACGCAGTATTTT
V: TRBV7-2
size: -
J: TRBJ2-3
D: -

CDR3: CASSLLPPRLHTDTQYF
DNA: TGTGCCAGCAGTTTATTACCGCCCAGACTCCACACAGATACGCAGTATTTT
V: TRBV28
size: -
J: TRBJ2-3
D: -

CDR3: CASSSPGADTQYF
DNA: TGTGCCAGCTCATCGCCGGGAGCAGATACGCAGTATTTT
V: TRBV18
size: -
J: TRBJ2-3
D: -

CDR3: CASSLGGLAGGETQYF
DNA: TGTGCCAGCAGCCTAGGAGGACTAGCGGGAGGGGAGACCCAGTACTTC
V: TRBV11-3
size: -
J: TRBJ2-5
D: TRBD2

CDR3: CASSYSGGDRTEAFF
DNA: TGTGCCAGCAGTTACTCGGGGGGGGATCGCACTGAAGCTTTCTTT
V: TRBV6-5
size: -
J: TRBJ1-1
D: -

CDR3: CSVERVEADTQYF
DNA: TGCAGCGTTGAACGGGTAGAGGCAGATACGCAGTATTTT
V: TRBV29-1
size: -
J: TRBJ2-3
D: -

CDR3: CASSPTEISPLHF
DNA: TGTGCCAGCTCACCCACAGAGATATCACCCCTCCACTTT
V: TRBV18
size: -
J: TRBJ1-6
D: -

CDR3: CASSLRRRAGLDTQYF
DNA: TGTGCCAGCAGCTTAAGACGGAGGGCTGGGTTGGATACGCAGTATTTT
V: TRBV7-9
size: -
J: TRBJ2-3
D: -

CDR3: CASSQSATGKGYEQYF
DNA: TGTGCCAGCAGCCAAAGTGCGACAGGGAAAGGGTACGAGCAGTACTTC
V: TRBV3-1/TRBV3-2
size: -
J: TRBJ2-7
D: TRBD1

CDR3: CAWSEGLAIEQYF
DNA: TGTGCCTGGAGCGAGGGCCTAGCGATCGAGCAGTACTTC
V: TRBV30
size: -
J: TRBJ2-7
D: -

CDR3: CASRGGDASGYEQYF
DNA: TGTGCCAGCAGGGGGGGGGACGCTAGCGGCTACGAGCAGTACTTC
V: TRBV6-5
size: -
J: TRBJ2-7
D: TRBD2

CDR3: CASSSSSGYTYEQYF
DNA: TGTGCCAGCAGCTCTAGTAGCGGGTACACCTACGAGCAGTACTTC
V: TRBV11-2
size: -
J: TRBJ2-7
D: TRBD2

CDR3: CASQTSGGDNEQFF
DNA: TGTGCCAGCCAAACTAGCGGAGGAGACAATGAGCAGTTCTTC
V: TRBV6-5
size: -
J: TRBJ2-1
D: TRBD2

CDR3: CASSQPDRVGTDTQYF
DNA: TGCGCCAGCAGCCAACCGGACAGGGTTGGCACAGATACGCAGTATTTT
V: TRBV5-1
size: -
J: TRBJ2-3
D: TRBD1

CDR3: CASSQGVGNQPQHF
DNA: TGTGCCAGCTCACAGGGGGTAGGGAATCAGCCCCAGCATTTT
V: TRBV18
size: once
J: TRBJ1-5
D: -

CDR3: CASSPRSTETQYF
DNA: TGTGCCAGCAGCCCCAGGTCGACGGAGACCCAGTACTTC
V: TRBV11-1
size: -
J: TRBJ2-5
D: -